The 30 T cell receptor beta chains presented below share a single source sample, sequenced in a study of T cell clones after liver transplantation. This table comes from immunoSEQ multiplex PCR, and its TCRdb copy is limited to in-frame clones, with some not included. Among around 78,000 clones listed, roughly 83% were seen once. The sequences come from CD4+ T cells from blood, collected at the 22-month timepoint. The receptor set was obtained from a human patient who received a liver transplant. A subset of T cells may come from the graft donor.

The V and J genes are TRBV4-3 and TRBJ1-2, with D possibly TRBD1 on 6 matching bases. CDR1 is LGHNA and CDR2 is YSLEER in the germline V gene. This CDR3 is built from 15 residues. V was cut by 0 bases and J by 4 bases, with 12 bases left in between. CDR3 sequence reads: CASSQDQGSLYGYTF. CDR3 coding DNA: TGCGCCAGCAGCCAAGATCAGGGGTCTCTCTATGGCTACACCTTC.

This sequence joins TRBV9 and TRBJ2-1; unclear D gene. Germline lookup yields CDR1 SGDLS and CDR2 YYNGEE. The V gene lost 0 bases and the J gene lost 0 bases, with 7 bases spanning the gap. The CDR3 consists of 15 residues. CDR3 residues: CASSVDGFSYNEQFF. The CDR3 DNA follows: TGTGCCAGCAGCGTAGATGGGTTCTCCTACAATGAGCAGTTCTTC.

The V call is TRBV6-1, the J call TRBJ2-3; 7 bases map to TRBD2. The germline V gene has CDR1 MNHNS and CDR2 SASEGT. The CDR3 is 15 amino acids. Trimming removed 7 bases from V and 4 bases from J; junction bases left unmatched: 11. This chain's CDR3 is CASKNEWEGPDTQYF. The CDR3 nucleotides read TGTGCCAGCAAGAACGAGTGGGAGGGCCCAGATACGCAGTATTTT.

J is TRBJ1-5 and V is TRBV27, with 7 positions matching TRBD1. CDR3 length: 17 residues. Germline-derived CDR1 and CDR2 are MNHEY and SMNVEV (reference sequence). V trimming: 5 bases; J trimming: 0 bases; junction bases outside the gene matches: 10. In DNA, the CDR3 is TGTGCCAGCAGTACGAGGACAGGAGGAAATAGCAATCAGCCCCAGCATTTT. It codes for CASSTRTGGNSNQPQHF.

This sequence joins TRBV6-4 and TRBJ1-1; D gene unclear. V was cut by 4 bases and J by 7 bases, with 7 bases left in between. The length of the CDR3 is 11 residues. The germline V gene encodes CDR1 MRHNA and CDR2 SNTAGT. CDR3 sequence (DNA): TGTGCCAGCAGTGTCGGAGGTGAAGCTTTCTTT. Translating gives CASSVGGEAFF.

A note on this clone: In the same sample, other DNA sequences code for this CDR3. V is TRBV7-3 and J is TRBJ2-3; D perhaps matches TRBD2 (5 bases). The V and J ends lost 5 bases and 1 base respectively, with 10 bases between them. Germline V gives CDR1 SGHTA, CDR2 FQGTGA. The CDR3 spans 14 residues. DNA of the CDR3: TGTGCCAGCAGCCTAAGCGGTGGCACAGATACGCAGTATTTT. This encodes CASSLSGGTDTQYF.

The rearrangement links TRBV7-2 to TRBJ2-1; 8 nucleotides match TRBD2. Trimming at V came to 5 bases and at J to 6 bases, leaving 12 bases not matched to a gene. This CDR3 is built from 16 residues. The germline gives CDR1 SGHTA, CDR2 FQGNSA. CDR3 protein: CASSPRGGRKGNEQFF. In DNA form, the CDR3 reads TGTGCCAGCAGCCCACGGGGGGGGCGCAAGGGCAATGAGCAGTTCTTC.

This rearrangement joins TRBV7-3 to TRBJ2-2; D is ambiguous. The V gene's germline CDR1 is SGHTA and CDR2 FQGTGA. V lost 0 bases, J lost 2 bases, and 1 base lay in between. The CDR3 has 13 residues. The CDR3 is CASSLTNTGELFF. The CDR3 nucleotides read TGTGCCAGCAGCTTAACCAACACCGGGGAGCTGTTTTTT.

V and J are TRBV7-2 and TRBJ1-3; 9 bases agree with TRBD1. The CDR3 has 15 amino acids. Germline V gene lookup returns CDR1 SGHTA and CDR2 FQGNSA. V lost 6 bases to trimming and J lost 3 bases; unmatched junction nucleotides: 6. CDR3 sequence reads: CASRVRTGDGNTIYF. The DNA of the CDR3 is TGTGCCAGCAGGGTTAGGACAGGGGATGGAAACACCATATATTTT.

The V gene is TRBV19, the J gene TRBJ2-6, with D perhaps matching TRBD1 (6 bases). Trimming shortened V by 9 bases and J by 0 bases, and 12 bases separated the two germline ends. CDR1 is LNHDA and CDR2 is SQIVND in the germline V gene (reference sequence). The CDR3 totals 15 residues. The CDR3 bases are TGTGCCAGCAAAGACAGGTTCTCTGGGGCCAACGTCCTGACTTTC. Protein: CASKDRFSGANVLTF.

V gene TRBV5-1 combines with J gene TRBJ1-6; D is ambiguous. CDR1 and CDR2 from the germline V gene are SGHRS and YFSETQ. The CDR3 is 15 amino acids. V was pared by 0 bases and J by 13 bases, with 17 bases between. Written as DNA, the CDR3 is TGCGCCAGCAGCTTGGGTGGAGACAATAGCCTCCCCCTCCACTTT. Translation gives CASSLGGDNSLPLHF.

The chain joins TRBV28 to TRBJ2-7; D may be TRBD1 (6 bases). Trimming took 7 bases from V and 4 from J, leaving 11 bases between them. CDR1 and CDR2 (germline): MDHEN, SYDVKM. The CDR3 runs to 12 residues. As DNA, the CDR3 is TGTGCCAGCACAGAGAGGGGGTACGAGCAGTACTTC. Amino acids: CASTERGYEQYF.

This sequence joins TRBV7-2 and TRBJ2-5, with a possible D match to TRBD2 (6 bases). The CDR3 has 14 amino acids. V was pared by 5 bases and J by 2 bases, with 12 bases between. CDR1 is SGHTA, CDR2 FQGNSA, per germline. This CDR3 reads CASSNRRGQETQYF. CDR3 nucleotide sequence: TGTGCCAGCAGCAACCGGCGGGGACAAGAGACCCAGTACTTC.

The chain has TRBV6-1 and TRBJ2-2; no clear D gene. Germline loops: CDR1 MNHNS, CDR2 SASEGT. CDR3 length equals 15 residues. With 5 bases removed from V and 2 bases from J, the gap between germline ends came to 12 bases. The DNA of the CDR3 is TGTGCCAGCAGTCGGGCCTGGCTTAACACCGGGGAGCTGTTTTTT. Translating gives CASSRAWLNTGELFF.

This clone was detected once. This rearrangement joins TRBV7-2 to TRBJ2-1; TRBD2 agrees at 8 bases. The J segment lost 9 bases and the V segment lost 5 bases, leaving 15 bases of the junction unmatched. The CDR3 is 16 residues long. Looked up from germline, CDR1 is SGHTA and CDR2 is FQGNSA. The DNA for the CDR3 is TGTGCCAGCAGCCCCGATGGAGCGGGAGTATTACGTGAGCAGTTCTTC. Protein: CASSPDGAGVLREQFF.

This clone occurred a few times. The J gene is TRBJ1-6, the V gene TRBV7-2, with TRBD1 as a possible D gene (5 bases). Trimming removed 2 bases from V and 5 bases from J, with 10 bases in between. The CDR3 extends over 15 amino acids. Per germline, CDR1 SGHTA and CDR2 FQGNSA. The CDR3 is CASSLMGRDNSPLHF. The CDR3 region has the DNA TGTGCCAGCAGCTTAATGGGGCGGGATAATTCACCCCTCCACTTT.

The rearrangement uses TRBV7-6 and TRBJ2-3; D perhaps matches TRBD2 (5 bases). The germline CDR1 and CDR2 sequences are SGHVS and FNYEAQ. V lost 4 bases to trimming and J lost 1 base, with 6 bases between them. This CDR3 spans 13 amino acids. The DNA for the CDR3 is TGTGCCAGCAGCTCAGCGGGCACAGATACGCAGTATTTT. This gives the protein CASSSAGTDTQYF. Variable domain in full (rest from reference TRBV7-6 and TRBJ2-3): GAGVSQSPRYKVTKRGQDVALRCDPISGHVSLYWYRQALGQGPEFLTYFNYEAQQDKSGLPNDRFSAERPEGSISTLTIQRTEQRDSAMYRCASSSAGTDTQYFGPGTRLTVL.

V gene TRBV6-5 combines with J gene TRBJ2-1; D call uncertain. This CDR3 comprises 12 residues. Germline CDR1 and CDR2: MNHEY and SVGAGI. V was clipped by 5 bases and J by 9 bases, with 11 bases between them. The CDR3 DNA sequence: TGTGCCAGCAGTAACACCCCTGGTGAGCAGTTCTTC. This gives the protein CASSNTPGEQFF.

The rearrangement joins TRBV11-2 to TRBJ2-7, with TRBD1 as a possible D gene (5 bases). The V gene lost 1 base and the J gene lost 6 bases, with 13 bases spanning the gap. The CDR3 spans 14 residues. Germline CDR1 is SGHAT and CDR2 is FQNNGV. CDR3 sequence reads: CASSLATGIGEQYF. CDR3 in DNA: TGTGCCAGCAGCTTAGCTACAGGTATCGGCGAGCAGTACTTC.

The CDR3 loop reads CASSHSDNDDYSNQPQHF. The CDR3 DNA reads as TGCGCCAGCAGTCATTCGGACAATGACGACTATAGCAATCAGCCCCAGCATTTT. The chain has TRBV23-1 and TRBJ1-5, with D tentatively TRBD1 (5 bases). TRBV23-1 is an ORF, with its function uncertain. V was cut by 3 bases and J by 0 bases, with 18 bases left in between. The CDR3 has 18 residues.

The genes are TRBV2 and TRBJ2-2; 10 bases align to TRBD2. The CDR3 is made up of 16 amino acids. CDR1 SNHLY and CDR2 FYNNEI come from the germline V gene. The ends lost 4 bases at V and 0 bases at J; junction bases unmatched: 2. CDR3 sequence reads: CASSVTSGSNTGELFF. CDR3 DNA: TGTGCCAGCAGTGTGACTAGCGGGTCGAACACCGGGGAGCTGTTTTTT.

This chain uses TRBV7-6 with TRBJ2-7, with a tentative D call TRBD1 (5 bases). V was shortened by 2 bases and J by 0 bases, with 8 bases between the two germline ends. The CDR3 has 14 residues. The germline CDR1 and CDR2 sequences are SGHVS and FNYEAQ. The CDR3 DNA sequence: TGTGCCAGCAGCTTACGACAGTTCTCCTACGAGCAGTACTTC. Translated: CASSLRQFSYEQYF.

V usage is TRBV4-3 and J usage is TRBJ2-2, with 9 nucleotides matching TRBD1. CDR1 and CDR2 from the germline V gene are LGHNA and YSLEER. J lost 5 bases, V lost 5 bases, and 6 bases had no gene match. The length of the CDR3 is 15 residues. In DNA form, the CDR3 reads TGCGCCAGCAGCAGGGGACAGGGTAGAACCGGGGAGCTGTTTTTT. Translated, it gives CASSRGQGRTGELFF.

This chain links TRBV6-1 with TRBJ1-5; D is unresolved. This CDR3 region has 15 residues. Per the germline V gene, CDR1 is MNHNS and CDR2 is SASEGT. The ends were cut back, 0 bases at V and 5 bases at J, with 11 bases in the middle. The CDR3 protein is CASSEAGNSHQPQHF. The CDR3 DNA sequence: TGTGCCAGCAGTGAAGCGGGGAACAGCCATCAGCCCCAGCATTTT.

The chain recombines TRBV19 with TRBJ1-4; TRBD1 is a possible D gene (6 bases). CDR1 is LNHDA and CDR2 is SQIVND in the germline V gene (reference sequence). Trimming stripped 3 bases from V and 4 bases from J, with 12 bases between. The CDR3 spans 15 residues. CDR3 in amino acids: CASSIQGHSNEKLFF. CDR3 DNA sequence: TGTGCCAGTAGTATTCAGGGACACAGTAATGAAAAACTGTTTTTT.

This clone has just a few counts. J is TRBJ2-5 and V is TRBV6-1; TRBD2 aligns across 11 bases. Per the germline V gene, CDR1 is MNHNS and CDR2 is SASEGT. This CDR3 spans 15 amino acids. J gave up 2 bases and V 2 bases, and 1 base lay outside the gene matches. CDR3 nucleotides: TGTGCCAGCAGTGAATTAGCGGGAGGGCAAGAGACCCAGTACTTC. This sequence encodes CASSELAGGQETQYF.

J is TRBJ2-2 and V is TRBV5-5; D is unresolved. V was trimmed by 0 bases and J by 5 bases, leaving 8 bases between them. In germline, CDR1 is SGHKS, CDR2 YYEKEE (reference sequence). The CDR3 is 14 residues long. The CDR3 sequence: CASSLASQTGELFF. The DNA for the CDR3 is TGTGCCAGCAGCTTGGCCAGCCAGACCGGGGAGCTGTTTTTT.

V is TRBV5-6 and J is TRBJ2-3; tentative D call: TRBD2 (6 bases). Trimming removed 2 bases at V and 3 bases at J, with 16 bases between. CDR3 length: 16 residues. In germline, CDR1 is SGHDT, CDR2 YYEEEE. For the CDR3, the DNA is TGTGCCAGCAGCTTTAGCGGCTCGAGCCTTACAGATACGCAGTATTTT. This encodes CASSFSGSSLTDTQYF.

This CDR3 is CASSPDGTGNTIYF. Here the CDR3 DNA reads TGTGCCAGCAGCCCCGACGGGACTGGAAACACCATATATTTT. The rearrangement links TRBV7-3 to TRBJ1-3; D gene uncertain. The CDR3 is made up of 14 amino acids. CDR1 is SGHTA, CDR2 FQGTGA, per germline. The ends were cut back, 5 bases at V and 2 bases at J, with 10 bases in the middle.

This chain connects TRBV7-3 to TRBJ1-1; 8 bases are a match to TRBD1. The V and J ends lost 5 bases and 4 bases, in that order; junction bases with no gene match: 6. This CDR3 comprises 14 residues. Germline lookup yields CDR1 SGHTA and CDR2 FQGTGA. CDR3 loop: CASSEQGAGTEAFF. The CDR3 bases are TGTGCCAGCAGCGAGCAGGGGGCAGGCACTGAAGCTTTCTTT.